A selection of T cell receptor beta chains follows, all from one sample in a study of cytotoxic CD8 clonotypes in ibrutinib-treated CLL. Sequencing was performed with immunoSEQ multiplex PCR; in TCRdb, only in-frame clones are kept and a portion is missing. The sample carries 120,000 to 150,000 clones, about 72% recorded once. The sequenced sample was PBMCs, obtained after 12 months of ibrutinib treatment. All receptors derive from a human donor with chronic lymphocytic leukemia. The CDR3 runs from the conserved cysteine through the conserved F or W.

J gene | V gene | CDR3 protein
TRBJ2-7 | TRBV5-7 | CASSPRTGNPYEQYF
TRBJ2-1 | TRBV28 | CASSPLYEQFF
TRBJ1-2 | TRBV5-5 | CASSPRTGSHGYTF
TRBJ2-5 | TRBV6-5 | CASRAHYKEETQYF
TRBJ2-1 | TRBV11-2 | CASSSISSYNEQFF
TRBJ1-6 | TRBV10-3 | CAISGQTEGDSYNSPLHF
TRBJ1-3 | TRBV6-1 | CASSEITIYF
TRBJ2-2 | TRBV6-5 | CASSYWGNTGELFF
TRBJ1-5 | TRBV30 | CASGYSNQPQHF
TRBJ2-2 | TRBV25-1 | CASSPATGDTGELFF
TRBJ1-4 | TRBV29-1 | CSGETDEKLFF
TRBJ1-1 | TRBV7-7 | CASSLGGPNTEAFF
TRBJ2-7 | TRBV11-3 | CASSVFGAGAYEQYF
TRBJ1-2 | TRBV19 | CASSMGQGAPGYGYTF
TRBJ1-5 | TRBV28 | CASSLVRGDQPQHF
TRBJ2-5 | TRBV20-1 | CSASSQETQYF
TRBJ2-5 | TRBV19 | CASTGKNGRETQYF
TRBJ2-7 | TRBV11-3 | CASSSRTSGPYEQYF
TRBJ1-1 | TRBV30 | CAWILDMNTEAFF
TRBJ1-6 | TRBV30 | CAWTLGGTGFGSPLHF
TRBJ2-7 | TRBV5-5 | CASSFSLAGGGTYEQYF
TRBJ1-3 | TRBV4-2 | CASSSIGGTGNTIYF
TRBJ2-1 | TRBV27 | CASRLAGGENEQFF
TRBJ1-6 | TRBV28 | CASLSNNSPLHF
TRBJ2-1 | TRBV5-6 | CASSIRLNYNEQFF
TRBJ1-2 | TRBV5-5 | CASSPEGQVINYGYTF
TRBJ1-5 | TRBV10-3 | CAISEGRGISNQPQHF
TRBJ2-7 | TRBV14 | CASSQVSGYEQYF
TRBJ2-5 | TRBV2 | CASRSGGGSVQETQYF
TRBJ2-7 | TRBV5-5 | CASSLVGRQGREQYF
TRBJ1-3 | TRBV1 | CTSSQGAAGNTIYF
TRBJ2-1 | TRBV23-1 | CASSQSVRLDHNRASESSYNEQFF
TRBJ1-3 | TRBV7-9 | CASSPPGVGGNTIYF
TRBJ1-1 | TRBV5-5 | CASVPGHSNTEAFF
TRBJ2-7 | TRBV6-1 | CASSEWGRAYEQYF
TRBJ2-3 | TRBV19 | CASKSDRGQADTQYF
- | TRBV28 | CASRPNLVRTYEQYF
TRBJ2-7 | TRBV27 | CASSRAPSAEAYEQYF
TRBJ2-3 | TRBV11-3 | CASSLDRPSGPSTDTQYF
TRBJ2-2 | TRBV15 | CATSRLYTAEGNTGELFF
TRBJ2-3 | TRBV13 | CASRSRPGHPQYF
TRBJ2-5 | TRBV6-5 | CASRSDGGWIETQYF
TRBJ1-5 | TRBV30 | CAWSRTGGAGQPQHF
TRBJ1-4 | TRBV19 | CASSIGSPGEVF
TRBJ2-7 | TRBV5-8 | CASSSLGTGDYEQYF
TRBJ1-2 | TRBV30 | CAWSLAGYGYTF
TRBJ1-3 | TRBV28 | CASTSEVVLSGNTIYF
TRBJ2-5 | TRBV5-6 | CASSQGVAETQYF
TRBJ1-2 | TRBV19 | CASIGRGFHGYTF
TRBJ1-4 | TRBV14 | CASSQAAGPEKLFF
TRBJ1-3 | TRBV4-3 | CASSQVQASHGNTIYF